Here is one TCR beta chain with its context. TCRdb's table, derived via immunoSEQ multiplex PCR, lists solely in-frame clones and lacks some. The table shows hundreds of thousands of clones, with roughly nine tenths occurring only once. This sample was taken from a study of blood T cell repertoires in COVID-19. About the study: From the United States, Italy and Spain came samples of acute and convalescent COVID-19.

The CDR3 loop spans 18 amino acids. V shed 3 bases and J 9 bases; nucleotides not matched to a gene: 19. CDR1 and CDR2 (germline): SGDLS, YYNGEE. This receptor was obtained from a woman in her thirties who had recovered from COVID-19. The gene calls are TRBV9 and TRBJ2-1; 9 bases align to TRBD2. What was sequenced was PBMCs or T cells enriched from blood (not recorded which). The CDR3 DNA sequence: TGTGCCAGCAGCGAGGCCCCCTCCCGCGCGGGGGGGCTTGGTGAGCAGTTCTTC. Its protein is CASSEAPSRAGGLGEQFF.